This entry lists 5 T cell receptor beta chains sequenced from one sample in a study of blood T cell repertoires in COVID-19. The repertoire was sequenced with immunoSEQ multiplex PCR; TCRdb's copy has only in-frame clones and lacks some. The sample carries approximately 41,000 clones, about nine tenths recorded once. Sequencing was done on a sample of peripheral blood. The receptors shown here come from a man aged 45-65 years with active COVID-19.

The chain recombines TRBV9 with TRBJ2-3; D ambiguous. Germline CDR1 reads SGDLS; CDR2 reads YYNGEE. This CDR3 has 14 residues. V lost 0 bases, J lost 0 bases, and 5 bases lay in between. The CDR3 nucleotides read TGTGCCAGCAGCGTAGACGGTAGCACAGATACGCAGTATTTT. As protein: CASSVDGSTDTQYF. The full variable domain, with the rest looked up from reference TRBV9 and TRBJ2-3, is DSGVTQTPKHLITATGQRVTLRCSPRSGDLSVYWYQQSLDQGLQFLIQYYNGEERAKGNILERFSAQQFPDLHSELNLSSLELGDSALYFCASSVDGSTDTQYFGPGTRLTVL.

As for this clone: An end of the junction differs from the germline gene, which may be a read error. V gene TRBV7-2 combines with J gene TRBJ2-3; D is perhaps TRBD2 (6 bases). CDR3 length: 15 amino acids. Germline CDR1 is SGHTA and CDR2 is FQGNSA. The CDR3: CASSLSGGENTQCSF. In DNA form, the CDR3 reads TGTGCCAGCAGCTTATCCGGGGGTGAAAACACGCAATGTTCTTTT.

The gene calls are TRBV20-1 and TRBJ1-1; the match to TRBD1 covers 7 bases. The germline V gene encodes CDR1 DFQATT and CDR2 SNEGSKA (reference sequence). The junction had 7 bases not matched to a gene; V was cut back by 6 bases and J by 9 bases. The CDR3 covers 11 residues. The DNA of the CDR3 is TGCAGTGCCCTCGACAGGGATAAAGCTTTCTTT. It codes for CSALDRDKAFF.

CDR3 sequence: CASSFTREQYF. Written as DNA, the CDR3 is TGTGCCAGCAGCTTCACTAGGGAGCAGTACTTC. The gene calls are TRBV7-9 and TRBJ2-7; D perhaps matches TRBD2 (5 bases). CDR3 size: 11 residues. Trimming shortened V by 3 bases and J by 7 bases, and 7 bases separated the two germline ends. Germline V CDR1 and CDR2: SEHNR, FQNEAQ (reference sequence). The entire variable domain, with the rest obtained from reference TRBV7-9 and TRBJ2-7, is as follows: DTGVSQNPRHKITKRGQNVTFRCDPISEHNRLYWYRQTLGQGPEFLTYFQNEAQLEKSRLLSDRFSAERPKGSFSTLEIQRTEQGDSAMYLCASSFTREQYFGPGTRLTVT.

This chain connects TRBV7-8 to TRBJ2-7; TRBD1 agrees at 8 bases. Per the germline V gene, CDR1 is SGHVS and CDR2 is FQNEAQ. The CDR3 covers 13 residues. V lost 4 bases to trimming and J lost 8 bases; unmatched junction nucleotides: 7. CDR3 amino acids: CASSSGQGRQQYF. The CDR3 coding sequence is TGTGCCAGCAGCTCTGGACAGGGACGGCAGCAGTACTTC.